This is a list of T cell receptor beta chains from one sample in a study of OX40 agonist ivuxolimab in advanced cancers. Clones were sequenced by immunoSEQ multiplex PCR, and TCRdb holds only the in-frame ones, with some missing. The table includes some 77,000 clones, more than 80% detected once. The sample was CD4+ or CD8+ T cells sorted from blood, taken in a trial of the OX40 agonist ivuxolimab. These receptors were taken from an adult with an advanced solid tumor such as melanoma, head and neck, liver or kidney cancer. Both conserved end residues are part of each CDR3. The D gene is left open where the match is weak. Clone size is not always given. Where it is, it says once, few, many or a class for expanded clones.

J gene | V gene | clone size | D gene | CDR3 DNA | CDR3 protein
TRBJ1-1 | TRBV4-3 | NA | TRBD1 | TGCGCCAGCAGCCTGGGGACAGGGCACACCATGAACACTGAAGCTTTCTTT | CASSLGTGHTMNTEAFF
TRBJ2-2 | TRBV7-3 | NA | TRBD1 | TGTGCCAGCAGCACGGACAGGTTATACACCGGGGAGCTGTTTTTT | CASSTDRLYTGELFF
TRBJ2-1 | TRBV9 | NA | TRBD2 | TGTGCCAGCAGCGCCCTAGCGGGAGGGTCCTACAATGAGCAGTTCTTC | CASSALAGGSYNEQFF
TRBJ2-4 | TRBV30 | NA | NA | TGTGCCTGGAGTGTACTGCCAGGGGCCATTCAGTACTTC | CAWSVLPGAIQYF
TRBJ2-7 | TRBV7-2 | NA | TRBD1 | TGTGCCAGCAGCCACGGGACAGCTCGCGAGCAGTACTTC | CASSHGTAREQYF
TRBJ2-3 | TRBV5-1 | NA | TRBD1 | TGCGCCAGCAGCTTGGCTGGGACAGGGTCGATCACAGATACGCAGTATTTT | CASSLAGTGSITDTQYF
TRBJ2-5 | TRBV7-2 | few | TRBD2 | TGTGCCAGCAGCCCGCGGTCTAGCGGGGAAGAGACCCAGTACTTC | CASSPRSSGEETQYF
TRBJ1-6 | TRBV7-9 | NA | NA | TGTGCCAGCACCCCCTTGGCAGGCAATTCACCCCTCCACTTT | CASTPLAGNSPLHF
TRBJ2-1 | TRBV7-3 | NA | TRBD2 | TGTGCCAGCAGCTTAGCGGGGGGCCTTAATGAGCAGTTCTTC | CASSLAGGLNEQFF
TRBJ2-7 | TRBV19 | once | TRBD1 | TGTGCCAGTGGCAGGACAGGGTCAGGCGAGCAGTACTTC | CASGRTGSGEQYF
TRBJ2-1 | TRBV4-1 | NA | TRBD1 | TGCGCCAGCAGCCAAGAAGGTCGGACAGGGGGCAATGAGCAGTTCTTC | CASSQEGRTGGNEQFF
TRBJ1-4 | TRBV19 | NA | NA | TGTGCCAGTGGACCCCGACGGGTAGGGTCTAATGAAAAACTGTTTTTT | CASGPRRVGSNEKLFF
TRBJ2-3 | TRBV2 | NA | TRBD2 | TGTGCCAGCAGTGTTTTGTCGGCTAGCGGGGTCCAAGATACGCAGTATTTT | CASSVLSASGVQDTQYF
TRBJ1-2 | TRBV19 | few | NA | TGTGCCAGTAGTATAGATCCAGTACGAGGCTACACCTTC | CASSIDPVRGYTF
TRBJ1-6 | TRBV19 | once | TRBD1 | TGTGCCAGTAGTGCCGGACAGGGCGGCTCACCCCTCCACTTT | CASSAGQGGSPLHF
TRBJ1-2 | TRBV28 | NA | TRBD1 | TGTGCCAGCAGTCCCCTGTTATTCCGGGACAGGGGAAATGGCTACACCTTC | CASSPLLFRDRGNGYTF
TRBJ1-1 | TRBV30 | NA | TRBD1 | TGTGCCTGGAGCCCATGGTCAGGGGGTCTAGCTGAAGCTTTCTTT | CAWSPWSGGLAEAFF